This TCR beta chain was retrieved from a study of blood T cells in healthy people across ages. Study-level results: Fewer expanded clones and more diversity marked long-lived versus aged donors.

Donors ranged from roughly 6 to 100 years old and were healthy Caucasians in Russia. Per-sample yields of isolated PBMCs were at least 7 million. Per sample, no less than 5 micrograms of total RNA were extracted. This clonotype has only a few counts. The target antigen is unknown. CDR1 is LGHDT and CDR2 is YNNKEL in the germline V gene (reference sequence). This CDR3 has 14 amino acids. Germline trimming cut 0 bases from V and 2 bases from J; bases unmatched to any gene: 1. Together with a sample-barcoded 5' primer, a J-beta primer mix was included in a second PCR lasting about 6 to 11 cycles. TCRdb fed the 5' RACE reads into MiXCR, producing one record per CDR3 protein. The data show 650,000 to 800,000 distinct CDR3 sequences, with more than 45% seen just once and roughly 13% held by the top ten.

The clonotype was recovered from an elderly woman in good health. V usage is TRBV3-1 and J usage is TRBJ2-7; 7 positions agree with TRBD2. The source material was blood. CDR3 sequence: CASSQEGLTYEQYF. CDR3 nucleotides: TGTGCCAGCAGCCAAGAGGGACTAACCTACGAGCAGTACTTC.